These 13 T cell receptor beta chains originate from one sample sequenced in a study of blood T cells in healthy people across ages. PCR was performed a second time for about 7 to 12 cycles using a sample-barcoded 5' primer and a J-beta primer mix. TCRdb ran MiXCR on the 5' RACE reads and lists one entry per CDR3 protein. The table lists about 1 million distinct CDR3 sequences, more than 40% of them singletons. Sequencing input: blood. Receptors originate from a woman aged 60-70 years in good health.

CDR3 nucleotides: TGCAGTGCTAGAGACGCCAGGACTGTGTATAATTCACCCCTCCACTTT. It encodes CSARDARTVYNSPLHF. The V gene is TRBV20-1, the J gene TRBJ1-6, with D uncertain. Germline-derived CDR1 and CDR2 are DFQATT and SNEGSKA (reference sequence). The CDR3 is 16 amino acids. V was clipped by 0 bases and J by 4 bases, with 13 bases between them.

Turning to this clonotype: Since a much larger clone is just one base distant, this may be a read error. This chain links TRBV20-1 with TRBJ2-7, with 9 bases aligning to TRBD2. The J segment lost 8 bases and the V segment lost 1 base, leaving 12 bases of the junction unmatched. Germline V gives CDR1 DFQATT, CDR2 SNEGSKA (reference sequence). The CDR3 length is 15 residues. In DNA form, the CDR3 reads TGCAGTGCTAGAGGCTTAGCGGGAGACTTGTACAAGCAGTACTTC. Encoded protein: CSARGLAGDLYKQYF.

This clonotype was seen once. This sequence joins TRBV21-1 and TRBJ2-4; no check of the table's D call, TRBD1, against the DNA was made. The end of the DNA is better explained by TRBJ2-7, so the J call may be wrong. TRBV21-1 is reported as a pseudogene. This CDR3 is 16 amino acids long. CDR3 protein: CASSNMTRTEFYEQYF. The CDR3 DNA follows: TGTGCCAGCAGCAACATGACCCGGACAGAGTTCTACGAGCAGTACTTC.

This clonotype was detected many times. The V call is TRBV6-6, the J call TRBJ2-7; 8 positions agree with TRBD1. The germline V gene encodes CDR1 MNHNY and CDR2 SVGAGI (reference sequence). The CDR3 sequence is 13 residues long. Unmatched junction bases numbered 3, after V lost 8 bases and J lost 0 bases. The CDR3 loop is CASRQGPSYEQYF. In DNA, the CDR3 is TGTGCCAGCCGACAGGGGCCCTCCTACGAGCAGTACTTC.

This rearrangement joins TRBV28 to TRBJ2-5; D might be TRBD1 (8 bases). The CDR3 loop spans 14 amino acids. Germline CDR1 is MDHEN and CDR2 is SYDVKM. Trimming shortened V by 3 bases and J by 11 bases, and 19 bases separated the two germline ends. CDR3 DNA sequence: TGTGCCAGCAGTTTCCTTGGACAGGGAGGGAAGCAGTACTTC. It is translated as CASSFLGQGGKQYF.

The rearrangement joins TRBV9 to TRBJ2-1; 8 nucleotides match TRBD2. In germline, CDR1 is SGDLS, CDR2 YYNGEE. This CDR3 comprises 16 residues. V gave up 0 bases and J gave up 3 bases; unmatched junction bases: 5. CDR3 in amino acids: CASSVGRTSRYNEQFF. The CDR3 bases are TGTGCCAGCAGCGTAGGTAGGACTAGCCGCTACAATGAGCAGTTCTTC.

This clonotype appeared a few times. The chain couples TRBV11-2 to TRBJ2-1; D is undetermined. The length of the CDR3 is 13 residues. Germline CDR1 and CDR2: SGHAT and FQNNGV. V was clipped by 4 bases and J by 8 bases, with 12 bases between them. In nucleotides, the CDR3 is TGTGCCAGCAGCTCGCGACCGGAATATGAGCAGTTCTTC. It yields the protein CASSSRPEYEQFF.

This clonotype was observed a few times. This chain joins TRBV5-1 and TRBJ2-1; TRBD1 matches at 7 bases. The CDR3 covers 16 residues. Germline V gene data show CDR1 as SGHRS and CDR2 as YFSETQ. The J segment lost 4 bases and the V segment lost 0 bases, leaving 7 bases of the junction unmatched. CDR3: CASSLAPGQRYNEQFF. CDR3 coding DNA: TGCGCCAGCAGCTTGGCCCCGGGACAGCGTTACAATGAGCAGTTCTTC.

This clonotype appeared once. The chain uses TRBV7-9 and TRBJ1-1; D is perhaps TRBD1 (6 bases). CDR1 and CDR2 (germline): SEHNR, FQNEAQ (reference sequence). V dropped 1 base and J dropped 3 bases, with 9 bases sitting between them. The CDR3 contains 14 residues. The CDR3 here is CASSLDRVHTEAFF. DNA for the CDR3: TGTGCCAGCAGCTTAGACAGGGTCCACACTGAAGCTTTCTTT.

This clonotype appeared once. V gene TRBV3-1 combines with J gene TRBJ2-3; maybe TRBD2 (6 bases). Trimming pared 1 base from V and 4 bases from J, leaving 15 bases between. CDR1 is LGHDT and CDR2 is YNNKEL in the germline V gene (reference sequence). The CDR3 is 16 amino acids. In DNA form, the CDR3 reads TGTGCCAGCAGCCAAGGTCGACTAGTCGGGGCAGATACGCAGTATTTT. Its translation is CASSQGRLVGADTQYF.

This sequence joins TRBV9 and TRBJ1-2; the match to TRBD1 covers 9 bases. From germline, CDR1 is SGDLS and CDR2 YYNGEE. Trimming at V came to 3 bases and at J to 7 bases, leaving 10 bases not matched to a gene. The CDR3 sequence is 15 residues long. CDR3 bases: TGTGCCAGCAGCGCATCCGGGACAGGGATTGGTGGCTACACCTTC. Residues: CASSASGTGIGGYTF.

This clonotype has just a few counts. The rearrangement links TRBV7-9 to TRBJ2-1; possible D gene TRBD1, 5 bases. CDR1 and CDR2 from the germline V gene are SEHNR and FQNEAQ (reference sequence). The CDR3 has 15 residues. V lost 6 bases and J lost 6, with 18 bases in between. CDR3 in DNA: TGTGCCAGCAGAAGGAACATGCAGGGTATCAATGAGCAGTTCTTC. Translating gives CASRRNMQGINEQFF. The whole variable domain, filled in from reference TRBV7-9 and TRBJ2-1, reads DTGVSQNPRHKITKRGQNVTFRCDPISEHNRLYWYRQTLGQGPEFLTYFQNEAQLEKSRLLSDRFSAERPKGSFSTLEIQRTEQGDSAMYLCASRRNMQGINEQFFGPGTRLTVL.

The V and J genes are TRBV10-3 and TRBJ1-1, with 9 bases lining up with TRBD1. Germline V CDR1 and CDR2: ENHRY, SYGVKD. The trim removed 0 bases at V and 5 bases at J, leaving 10 bases unmatched. The CDR3 covers 17 residues. CDR3 amino acids: CAISESLGTGLGTEAFF. The CDR3 nucleotides read TGTGCCATCAGTGAGTCTCTCGGGACAGGGTTGGGGACTGAAGCTTTCTTT.